This T cell receptor (beta chain) originates from a study of CD8 T cells in Susac syndrome. RNA totalling roughly 0.5 to 1 ug underwent reverse transcription with random hexamers. Amplification of TCR beta CDR3 was carried out by immunoSEQ multiplex PCR, which covered 54 Vbeta and 13 Jbeta segments. From the immunoSEQ multiplex PCR reads, TCRdb called clonotypes with MiXCR, one entry per CDR3 protein. Among 230,000 or so distinct CDR3 sequences listed, about 96% were seen once. TCR beta sequencing was performed on blood CD8+ and CD4+ T cells. The CDR3 runs 13 residues. V lost 5 bases to trimming and J lost 7 bases; unmatched junction nucleotides: 3.

Material for sequencing was CD4+ T cells from PBMCs. The sequence was collected from a human donor with multiple sclerosis. This chain connects TRBV12-3 or TRBV12-4 to TRBJ1-3; 9 bases agree with TRBD1. Here the CDR3 DNA reads TGTGCCAGCAGTCACGGGACAGGGAACACCATATATTTT. It specifies CASSHGTGNTIYF.